One and the same sample provided the 8 T cell receptor beta chains below, sequenced in a study of shared clonotypes between healthy human individuals. Using immunoSEQ multiplex PCR, the repertoire was profiled, and TCRdb retains in-frame clones only, with some absent. The repertoire holds about 2 million clones, with roughly 96% as singletons. The material sequenced was naive CD4+ T cells sorted from blood. Subset noted: CD45RA+ positively selected. These receptors all stem from a man aged 18 to 30 in good health.

The gene calls are TRBV5-1 and TRBJ1-6; 7 bases are a match to TRBD1. The V gene's germline CDR1 is SGHRS and CDR2 YFSETQ. Trimming at V came to 4 bases and at J to 5 bases, leaving 3 bases not matched to a gene. The CDR3 sequence is 14 residues long. The CDR3 region is CASSAGTDNSPLHF. DNA of the CDR3: TGCGCCAGCAGCGCCGGGACAGATAATTCACCCCTCCACTTT.

In regard to this clone: Distinct nucleotide sequences in the sample also encode this CDR3. This chain joins TRBV10-1 and TRBJ2-1; 8 bases fit TRBD2. The CDR3 spans 15 residues. From germline, CDR1 is WNHNN and CDR2 SYGVQD (reference sequence). V shed 3 bases, J shed 4 bases, and the junction held 5 bases outside the gene matches. The CDR3 nucleotides are TGCGCCAGCAGTGAAGGGCTAGCGGGTTACAATGAGCAGTTCTTC. Protein product: CASSEGLAGYNEQFF.

V and J are TRBV6-1 and TRBJ1-2, with 7 bases aligning to TRBD1. The CDR3 sequence is 15 residues long. Germline trimming cut 6 bases from V and 4 bases from J; bases unmatched to any gene: 11. Germline V gives CDR1 MNHNS, CDR2 SASEGT. For the CDR3, the DNA is TGTGCCAGCAGCCACCTGCAGGGGGATCTCTATGGCTACACCTTC. Translated: CASSHLQGDLYGYTF.

Comments on this clone: Other DNA sequences in this sample translate to the same CDR3. The rearrangement links TRBV28 to TRBJ2-5; no firm D call. Germline assignment: CDR1 MDHEN and CDR2 SYDVKM. V lost 2 bases and J lost 5, with 6 bases in between. The CDR3 contains 12 residues. CDR3 residues: CASSLPPETQYF. The CDR3 DNA is TGTGCCAGCAGTTTACCCCCGGAGACCCAGTACTTC.

On this clone itself: This specimen includes other DNA sequences encoding the same CDR3. The J gene is TRBJ2-1, the V gene TRBV7-9, with 11 bases aligning to TRBD1. The CDR3 runs 15 residues. Unmatched junction bases numbered 4, after V lost 5 bases and J lost 4 bases. Germline V lookup: CDR1 SEHNR, CDR2 FQNEAQ (reference sequence). The CDR3 DNA reads TGTGCCAGCAGCCTAGGACAGGGGGCTTACAATGAGCAGTTCTTC. Translation: CASSLGQGAYNEQFF.

V is TRBV27 and J is TRBJ2-3, with a weak D call TRBD2 (7 bases). Trimming took 3 bases from V and 5 from J, leaving 12 bases between them. CDR3 length: 14 residues. CDR1 MNHEY and CDR2 SMNVEV come from the germline V gene (reference sequence). As DNA, the CDR3 is TGTGCCAGCAGTTTGGGGGGGGCCGGAGATACGCAGTATTTT. Translation gives CASSLGGAGDTQYF.

J is TRBJ1-2 and V is TRBV7-9; the D is unclear. Trimming left V 3 bases short and J 4 bases short, with 21 bases between. Germline CDR1 SEHNR, CDR2 FQNEAQ (reference sequence). The CDR3 loop spans 17 amino acids. CDR3 amino acids: CASSFDAQRLGFYGYTF. Here the CDR3 DNA reads TGTGCCAGCAGCTTTGATGCACAGAGGCTTGGTTTCTATGGCTACACCTTC.

The rearrangement joins TRBV6-1 to TRBJ2-1; TRBD2 matches at 12 bases. The CDR3 runs to 15 residues. Germline assignment: CDR1 MNHNS and CDR2 SASEGT. After removal of 7 bases from V and 3 bases from J, the junction contained 4 bases not matched to a gene. CDR3 sequence reads: CASMPGLAGYNEQFF. The CDR3 DNA reads TGTGCCAGCATGCCGGGACTAGCGGGCTACAATGAGCAGTTCTTC.